Below, 2 T cell receptor beta chains from the same sample are listed, as sequenced in a study of cytomegalovirus exposure and HLA in healthy donors. The PCR made use of 60 Vbeta and 13 Jbeta primers. Sequencing was performed with immunoSEQ multiplex PCR; in TCRdb, only in-frame clones are kept and a portion is missing. The table includes around 100,000 clones, around 82% detected once. Sequencing was done on a sample of PBMCs. The receptors shown here come from a man aged 25 to 40 in good health and CMV-seropositive.

The rearrangement joins TRBV5-6 to TRBJ2-7; TRBD1 matches at 8 bases. This CDR3 is built from 14 residues. Germline CDR1 is SGHDT and CDR2 is YYEEEE. J gave up 2 bases and V 2 bases, and 3 bases lay outside the gene matches. CDR3 coding DNA: TGTGCCAGCAGCTTAAGGACAGGGACCTACGAGCAGTACTTC. The encoded protein is CASSLRTGTYEQYF.

This clone turned up a few times. This rearrangement joins TRBV19 to TRBJ1-1, with D perhaps TRBD1 (6 bases). The length of the CDR3 is 17 residues. Germline-derived CDR1 and CDR2 are LNHDA and SQIVND (reference sequence). Trimming pared 3 bases from V and 4 bases from J, leaving 21 bases between. CDR3 sequence reads: CASSIIPRDRPSTEAFF. CDR3 nucleotide sequence: TGTGCCAGTAGTATCATCCCCCGTGACAGGCCCTCCACTGAAGCTTTCTTT. Full variable domain (remainder filled in from reference TRBV19 and TRBJ1-1): DGGITQSPKYLFRKEGQNVTLSCEQNLNHDAMYWYRQDPGQGLRLIYYSQIVNDFQKGDIAEGYSVSREKKESFPLTVTSAQKNPTAFYLCASSIIPRDRPSTEAFFGQGTRLTVV.